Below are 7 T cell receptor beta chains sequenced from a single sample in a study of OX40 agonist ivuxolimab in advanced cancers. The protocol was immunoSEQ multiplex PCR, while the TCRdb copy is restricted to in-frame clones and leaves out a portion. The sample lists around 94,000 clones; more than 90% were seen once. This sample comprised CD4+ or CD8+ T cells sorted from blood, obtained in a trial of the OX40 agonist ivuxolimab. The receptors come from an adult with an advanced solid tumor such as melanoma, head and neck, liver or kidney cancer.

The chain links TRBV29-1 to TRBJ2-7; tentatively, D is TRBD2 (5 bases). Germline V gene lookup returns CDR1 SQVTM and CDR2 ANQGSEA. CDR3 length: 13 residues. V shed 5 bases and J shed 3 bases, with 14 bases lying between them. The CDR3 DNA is TGCAGCGTTCTCCTAGCTGAAGACTACGAGCAGTACTTC. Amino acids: CSVLLAEDYEQYF.

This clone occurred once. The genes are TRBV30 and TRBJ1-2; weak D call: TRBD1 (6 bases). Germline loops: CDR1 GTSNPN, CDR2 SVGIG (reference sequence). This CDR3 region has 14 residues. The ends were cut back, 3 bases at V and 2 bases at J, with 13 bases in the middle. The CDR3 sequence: CAWSPGEGNYGYTF. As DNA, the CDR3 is TGTGCCTGGAGCCCAGGGGAGGGAAACTATGGCTACACCTTC.

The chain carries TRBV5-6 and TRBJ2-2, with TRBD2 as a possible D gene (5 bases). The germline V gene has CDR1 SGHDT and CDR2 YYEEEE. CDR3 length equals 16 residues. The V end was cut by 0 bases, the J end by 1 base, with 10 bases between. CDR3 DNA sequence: TGTGCCAGCAGCTTGGCACCGGGGATGAACACCGGGGAGCTGTTTTTT. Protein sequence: CASSLAPGMNTGELFF.

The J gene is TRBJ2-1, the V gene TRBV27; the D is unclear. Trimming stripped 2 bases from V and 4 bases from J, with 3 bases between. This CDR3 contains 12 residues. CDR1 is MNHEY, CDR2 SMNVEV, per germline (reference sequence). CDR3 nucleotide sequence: TGTGCCAGCAGTTTAGGTTACAATGAGCAGTTCTTC. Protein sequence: CASSLGYNEQFF.

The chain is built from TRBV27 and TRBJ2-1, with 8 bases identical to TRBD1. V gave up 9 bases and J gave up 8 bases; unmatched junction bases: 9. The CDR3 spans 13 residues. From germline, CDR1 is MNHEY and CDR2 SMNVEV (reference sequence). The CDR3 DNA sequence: TGTGCCAGTCGGACAGGGCGTACCGATGAGCAGTTCTTC. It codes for CASRTGRTDEQFF.

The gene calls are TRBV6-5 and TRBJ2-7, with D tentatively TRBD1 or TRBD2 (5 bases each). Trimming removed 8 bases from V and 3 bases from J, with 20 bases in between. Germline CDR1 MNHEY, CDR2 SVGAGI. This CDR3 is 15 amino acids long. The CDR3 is CASRALGTVGYEQYF. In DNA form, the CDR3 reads TGTGCCAGCCGCGCCCTTGGGACGGTTGGCTACGAGCAGTACTTC.

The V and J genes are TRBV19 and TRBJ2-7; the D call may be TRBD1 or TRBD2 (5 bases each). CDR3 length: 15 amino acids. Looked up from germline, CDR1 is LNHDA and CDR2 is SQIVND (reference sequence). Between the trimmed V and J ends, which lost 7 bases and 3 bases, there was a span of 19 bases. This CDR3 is CASIVLGDLDYEQYF. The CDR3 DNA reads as TGTGCCAGTATTGTATTGGGGGACCTGGACTACGAGCAGTACTTC.